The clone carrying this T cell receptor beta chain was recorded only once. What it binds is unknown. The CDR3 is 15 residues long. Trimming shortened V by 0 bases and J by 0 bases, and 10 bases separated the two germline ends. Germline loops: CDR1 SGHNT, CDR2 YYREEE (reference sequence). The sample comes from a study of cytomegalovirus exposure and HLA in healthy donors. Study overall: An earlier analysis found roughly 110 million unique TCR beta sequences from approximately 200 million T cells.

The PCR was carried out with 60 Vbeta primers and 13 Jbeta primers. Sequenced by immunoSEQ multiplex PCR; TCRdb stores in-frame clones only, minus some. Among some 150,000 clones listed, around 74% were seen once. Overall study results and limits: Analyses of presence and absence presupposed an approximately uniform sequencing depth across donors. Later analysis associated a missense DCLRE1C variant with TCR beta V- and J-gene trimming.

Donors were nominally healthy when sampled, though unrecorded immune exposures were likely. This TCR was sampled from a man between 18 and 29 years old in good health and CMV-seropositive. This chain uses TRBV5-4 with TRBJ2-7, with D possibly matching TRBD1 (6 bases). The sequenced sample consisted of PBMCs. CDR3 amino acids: CASSLGYRASYEQYF. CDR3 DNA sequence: TGTGCCAGCAGCTTGGGTTACAGGGCCTCCTACGAGCAGTACTTC. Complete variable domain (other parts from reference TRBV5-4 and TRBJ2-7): ETGVTQSPTHLIKTRGQQVTLRCSSQSGHNTVSWYQQALGQGPQFIFQYYREEENGRGNFPPRFSGLQFPNYSSELNVNALELDDSALYLCASSLGYRASYEQYFGPGTRLTVT.